The 5 T cell receptor beta chains presented below share a single source sample, sequenced in a study of blood T cell repertoires in COVID-19. Profiling relied on immunoSEQ multiplex PCR, and the TCRdb table lists in-frame clones only, not all of them. The sample contains roughly 46,000 clones, over 80% of which appear only once. The sequencing input was peripheral blood. These receptor sequences come from a human donor with active COVID-19. The donor label of this sample is uncertain.

This chain joins TRBV28 and TRBJ2-3; TRBD1 agrees at 12 bases. This CDR3 region has 18 residues. Germline V gene data show CDR1 as MDHEN and CDR2 as SYDVKM. The V gene end was trimmed by 0 bases and the J gene end by 2 bases; junction bases not matched to a gene: 6. CDR3 DNA: TGTGCCAGCAGTTTATGGGGGACGGGACAGGGGGCCACAGATACGCAGTATTTT. The encoded protein is CASSLWGTGQGATDTQYF. Full variable domain (rest looked up from reference TRBV28 and TRBJ2-3): DVKVTQSSRYLVKRTGEKVFLECVQDMDHENMFWYRQDPGLGLRLIYFSYDVKMKEKGDIPEGYSVSREKKERFSLILESASTNQTSMYLCASSLWGTGQGATDTQYFGPGTRLTVL.

The chain recombines TRBV11-3 with TRBJ2-3; TRBD2 matches at 9 bases. This CDR3 contains 15 residues. The junction had 5 bases not matched to a gene; V was cut back by 5 bases and J by 2 bases. Germline V gene lookup returns CDR1 SGHNT and CDR2 YENEEA. This CDR3 is CASSQIAGATDTQYF. Here the CDR3 DNA reads TGTGCCAGCAGCCAAATAGCGGGGGCCACAGATACGCAGTATTTT.

The chain employs TRBV2 and TRBJ1-1, with D possibly being TRBD1 (5 bases). V lost 4 bases to trimming and J lost 3 bases, with 12 bases between them. Germline-derived CDR1 and CDR2 are SNHLY and FYNNEI. The length of the CDR3 is 14 residues. This CDR3 reads CASSGSGRDTEAFF. The CDR3 DNA reads TGTGCCAGCAGTGGGTCAGGGAGGGACACTGAAGCTTTCTTT. Full variable domain (missing parts from reference TRBV2 and TRBJ1-1): EPEVTQTPSHQVTQMGQEVILRCVPISNHLYFYWYRQILGQKVEFLVSFYNNEISEKSEIFDDQFSVERPDGSNFTLKIRSTKLEDSAMYFCASSGSGRDTEAFFGQGTRLTVV.

The chain recombines TRBV6-5 with TRBJ2-3; 10 bases map to TRBD2. This CDR3 has 16 amino acids. Trimming took 0 bases from V and 5 from J; bases not matched to a gene: 5. Germline assignment: CDR1 MNHEY and CDR2 SVGAGI. CDR3 bases: TGTGCCAGCAGTTACTCAGCGGGAGGGCCTGGAGATACGCAGTATTTT. Translating it yields CASSYSAGGPGDTQYF.

The chain carries TRBV7-8 and TRBJ2-1; 10 nucleotides align to TRBD2. J gave up 4 bases and V 5 bases, and 8 bases lay outside the gene matches. Germline CDR1 is SGHVS and CDR2 is FQNEAQ. The length of the CDR3 is 16 residues. In nucleotides, the CDR3 is TGTGCCAGCAGCATCAGCGGGAGGGCCCCGTACAATGAGCAGTTCTTC. This encodes CASSISGRAPYNEQFF. The full variable domain, rest sourced from reference TRBV7-8 and TRBJ2-1, is GAGVSQSPRYKVAKRGQDVALRCDPISGHVSLFWYQQALGQGPEFLTYFQNEAQLDKSGLPSDRFFAERPEGSVSTLKIQRTQQEDSAVYLCASSISGRAPYNEQFFGPGTRLTVL.